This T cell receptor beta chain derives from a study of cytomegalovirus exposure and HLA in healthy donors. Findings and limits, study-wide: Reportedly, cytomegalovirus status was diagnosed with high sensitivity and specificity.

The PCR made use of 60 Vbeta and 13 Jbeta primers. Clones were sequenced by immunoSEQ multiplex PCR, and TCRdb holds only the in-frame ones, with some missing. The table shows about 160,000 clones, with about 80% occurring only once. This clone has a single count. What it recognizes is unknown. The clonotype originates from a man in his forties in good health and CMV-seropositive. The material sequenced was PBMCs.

The chain's CDR3 is CASSRDRGSYEQYF. The CDR3 DNA follows: TGTGCCAGCTCCCGGGACAGGGGTTCTTACGAGCAGTACTTC. The chain carries TRBV2 and TRBJ2-7, with TRBD1 matching 10 bases. Trimming at V came to 8 bases and at J to 4 bases, leaving 8 bases not matched to a gene. The CDR3 has 14 amino acids. Germline V gene lookup returns CDR1 SNHLY and CDR2 FYNNEI.